The present T cell receptor (beta chain) was sequenced within a study of blood T cell repertoires in COVID-19. The wider study: The samples span acute and convalescent COVID-19 from the United States, Italy and Spain. Sources were T cells, B-cell-depleted T cells, or PBMCs; the material itself was cDNA or gDNA.

Original processing notes: Estimates of nucleated cell counts were drawn from the amplification of reference gene primers. Assay: immunoSEQ multiplex PCR; the TCRdb copy retains only in-frame clones and omits some. The DNA gave D and trimming, while V, J and clone size come from that table. The table has 350,000 to 450,000 clones, approximately 89% seen once. One Seattle source followed patients from active infection through their disease course. The sample taken for sequencing was peripheral blood. This TCR was sampled from a middle-aged woman with COVID-19, enrolled during active disease.

The CDR3 bases are TGTGCCATCAGGACAGGGGACTACGAGCAGTACTTC. Its protein product is CAIRTGDYEQYF. The chain couples TRBV10-3 to TRBJ2-7; 8 nucleotides align to TRBD1. CDR3 size: 12 residues. Looked up from germline, CDR1 is ENHRY and CDR2 is SYGVKD. V shed 6 bases, J shed 3 bases, and the junction held 1 base outside the gene matches.